This T cell receptor (beta chain) is drawn from a study of a mutant IDH1 vaccine in newly diagnosed glioma. Background on the study: Vaccine dosing followed radiotherapy by 4-6 weeks, or accompanied temozolomide cycles.

The CDR3 is 15 residues long. Trimming took 2 bases from V and 3 from J, leaving 13 bases between them. Germline CDR1 SGHNT, CDR2 YENEEA. This sample's time point: week 5, during vaccination. In the vaccine, a single dose held 300 ug of the mutant IDH1 20-mer peptide, along with topical imiquimod. Produced via immunoSEQ multiplex PCR; TCRdb's table is partial and in-frame only. The repertoire consists of about 59,000 clones, with 80% to 90% occurring once and the leading ten covering 4.6%. About this clone itself: No antigen is known for it.

This TCR was recovered from a woman in her 40s with glioma. The input for sequencing was PBMCs, taken from a glioma patient whose treatment included an IDH1 peptide vaccine. The chain links TRBV11-3 to TRBJ1-1; D not certain. CDR3 in DNA: TGTGCCAGCAGCTTAAGAGGGAATGGGGACACTGAAGCTTTCTTT. It translates to CASSLRGNGDTEAFF. Full variable domain (missing parts from reference TRBV11-3 and TRBJ1-1): EAGVVQSPRYKIIEKKQPVAFWCNPISGHNTLYWYLQNLGQGPELLIRYENEEAVDDSQLPKDRFSAERLKGVDSTLKIQPAELGDSAVYLCASSLRGNGDTEAFFGQGTRLTVV.